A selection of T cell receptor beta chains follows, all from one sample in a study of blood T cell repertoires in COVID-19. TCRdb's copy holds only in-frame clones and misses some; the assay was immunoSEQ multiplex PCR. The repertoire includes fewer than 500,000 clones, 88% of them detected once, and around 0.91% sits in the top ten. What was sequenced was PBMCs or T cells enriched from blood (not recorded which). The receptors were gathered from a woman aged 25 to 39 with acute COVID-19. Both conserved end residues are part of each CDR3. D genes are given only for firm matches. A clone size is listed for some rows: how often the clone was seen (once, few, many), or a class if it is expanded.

TGTGCCACCAGTGACATGACAGGAACAGCTTTCTTT | CATSDMTGTAFF | once | TRBJ1-1 | TRBV24-1 | NA
TGTGCCAGCAGGAGGGACAGGGTTACCGAGCAGTACTTC | CASRRDRVTEQYF | NA | TRBJ2-7 | TRBV2 | TRBD1
TGTGCCAGCAGTTCCGGGGGTCCTAACACCGGGGAGCTGTTTTTT | CASSSGGPNTGELFF | NA | TRBJ2-2 | TRBV28 | NA
TGTGCCAGCAGTGAATCACAGGGGACCCTCCAAGGCCTCTATGGCTACACCTTC | CASSESQGTLQGLYGYTF | NA | TRBJ1-2 | TRBV2 | TRBD1
TGCGCCAGCAGCCGAACAGGGGATAGGCCCGGGGAGCTGTTTTTT | CASSRTGDRPGELFF | NA | TRBJ2-2 | TRBV5-1 | TRBD1
TGTGCCAGCAGCTCAAAGGGGCAGGGTTCGGTAAACACCGGGGAGCTGTTTTTT | CASSSKGQGSVNTGELFF | NA | TRBJ2-2 | TRBV7-2 | NA
TGTGCCACAGCGGGACAGGGGGTATACGAGCAGTACTTC | CATAGQGVYEQYF | few | TRBJ2-7 | TRBV6-5 | TRBD1
TGTGCCAGCAGCCTCACGGGACTAGGACAGAGTGAGCAGTTCTTC | CASSLTGLGQSEQFF | once | TRBJ2-1 | TRBV3-1/TRBV3-2 | TRBD2
TGTGCCAGCAGCTTATCCCCGGGCGGGGGCGAGCAGTACTTC | CASSLSPGGGEQYF | once | TRBJ2-7 | TRBV7-2 | TRBD2
TGTGCCAGCAGCCAGGGGGGACAGAACTATGGCTACACCTTC | CASSQGGQNYGYTF | NA | TRBJ1-2 | TRBV14 | TRBD1
TGTGCCAGCAGCTTTCGGGACAGGGAAGGCTACGAGCAGTACTTC | CASSFRDREGYEQYF | once | TRBJ2-7 | TRBV7-2 | TRBD1
TGTGCCAGCAGCAGGGACACGGACTACGAGCAGTACTTC | CASSRDTDYEQYF | NA | TRBJ2-7 | TRBV7-3 | NA
TGTGCCAGCAGCCAAGGAATGCGGGCCAATGAGCAGTTCTTC | CASSQGMRANEQFF | NA | TRBJ2-1 | TRBV14 | NA
TGTGCCAGTACTATGGGGGGTTCCTACAATGAGCAGTTCTTC | CASTMGGSYNEQFF | NA | TRBJ2-1 | TRBV19 | NA
TGTGCCAGCAGTGAAGGGCCAGGGGGCACCTACGAGCAGTACTTC | CASSEGPGGTYEQYF | NA | TRBJ2-7 | TRBV6-1 | TRBD1
TGTGCCAGCAGCACCAACAGGGGCACCGGGGAGCTGTTTTTT | CASSTNRGTGELFF | NA | TRBJ2-2 | TRBV7-9 | TRBD1
TGCAGTGCTAGTGGGGGACAGGTGAGGGGGACTGAAGCTTTCTTT | CSASGGQVRGTEAFF | NA | TRBJ1-1 | TRBV20-1 | TRBD1
TGTGCCAGTAGCCTGACAGGTTACATGAACACTGAAGCTTTCTTT | CASSLTGYMNTEAFF | once | TRBJ1-1 | TRBV19 | NA
TGTGCCAGCAGGCCGGGACAGGGATCCTACGAGCAGTACTTC | CASRPGQGSYEQYF | NA | TRBJ2-7 | TRBV6-5 | TRBD1
TGTGCCAGCAGCTACACTAGCGGGGCGTACAATGAGCAGTTCTTC | CASSYTSGAYNEQFF | NA | TRBJ2-1 | TRBV13 | TRBD2
TGTGCTAGTGGTCCGGGACAGGGCCCGAGCACTGAAGCTTTCTTT | CASGPGQGPSTEAFF | NA | TRBJ1-1 | TRBV12-5 | TRBD1
TGTGCCAGCAGCAAAGCGCTTTTCGACAGGGCCTATGGCTACACCTTC | CASSKALFDRAYGYTF | NA | TRBJ1-2 | TRBV21-1 | NA
TGTGCTAGTGGTTCCTTAACAGATACGCAGTATTTT | CASGSLTDTQYF | NA | TRBJ2-3 | TRBV12-5 | NA
TGTGCCAGCAGCCGGAGACAGGACGGAGACATTCAGTACTTC | CASSRRQDGDIQYF | NA | TRBJ2-4 | TRBV11-3 | NA
TGTGCCAGTCAGGTCACCTTCGAGTCACCCCTCCACTTT | CASQVTFESPLHF | NA | TRBJ1-6 | TRBV19 | NA
TGTGCCACCCGGAGCGGATCGCGTAACACCGGGGAGCTGTTTTTT | CATRSGSRNTGELFF | NA | TRBJ2-2 | TRBV7-3 | NA
TGTGCCAGCAGCACCCAGGGTCCTGAAGCTTTCTTT | CASSTQGPEAFF | NA | TRBJ1-1 | TRBV12-3/TRBV12-4 | NA
TGTGCCAGCAGCCCAACGGAGGGGGCAGCTAACTATGGCTACACCTTC | CASSPTEGAANYGYTF | NA | TRBJ1-2 | TRBV5-5 | TRBD1
TGTGCCAGCAGTGAAGGCTGGGGCCGGGACTATGGCTACACCTTC | CASSEGWGRDYGYTF | NA | TRBJ1-2 | TRBV6-1 | NA
TGTGCCAGCAGGAAGGGACAGGCTAACTACAATGAGCAGTTCTTC | CASRKGQANYNEQFF | NA | TRBJ2-1 | TRBV2 | TRBD1
TGTGCCAGCAGTTACTCGAGGGACAGCTCCTACGAGCAGTACTTC | CASSYSRDSSYEQYF | NA | TRBJ2-7 | TRBV6-5 | TRBD1
TGTGCCAGTAGTTATCTTTCTAGCATCGGCAATGAGCAGTTCTTC | CASSYLSSIGNEQFF | NA | TRBJ2-1 | TRBV19 | NA
TGTGCCAGCAGTGAAGACAGGGTACCTGTAGGCGGTGAAGCTTTCTTT | CASSEDRVPVGGEAFF | NA | TRBJ1-1 | TRBV2 | NA
TGCGCCAGCAGCTTGTATCGGTCATCTAACTATGGCTACACCTTC | CASSLYRSSNYGYTF | NA | TRBJ1-2 | TRBV5-1 | NA
TGTGCCAGCAGCTTTTCCTATTCCTACGAGCAGTACTTC | CASSFSYSYEQYF | NA | TRBJ2-7 | TRBV7-8 | NA
TGTGCCAGCAGTGAACCGGGACAGAGTAATGAAAAACTGTTTTTT | CASSEPGQSNEKLFF | NA | TRBJ1-4 | TRBV2 | TRBD1
TGTGCCAGTAGTATTAGGACAGGAATCGGAGAAAAACTGTTTTTT | CASSIRTGIGEKLFF | NA | TRBJ1-4 | TRBV19 | TRBD1
TGTGCCAGCAGAAAGGACAGGGGCTACGAGCAGTACTTC | CASRKDRGYEQYF | NA | TRBJ2-7 | TRBV6-5 | TRBD1
TGTGCCAGCAGCTTCAAATCCGGGACTTTGGTGGGGAATGAGCAGTTCTTC | CASSFKSGTLVGNEQFF | NA | TRBJ2-1 | TRBV11-2 | NA
TGTGCCAGCAGTTACGGGGGGTACTATGGCTACACCTTC | CASSYGGYYGYTF | NA | TRBJ1-2 | TRBV6-5 | NA
TGTGCCAGCAGCTTACGGGGAGCGTACAATGAGCAGTTCTTC | CASSLRGAYNEQFF | NA | TRBJ2-1 | TRBV11-3 | NA
TGTGCCAGCAGCTTAGTTGGGGGGGGCAATCAGCCCCAGCATTTT | CASSLVGGGNQPQHF | NA | TRBJ1-5 | TRBV7-9 | NA
TGTGCCAGCAGTGGCGGTAATCAGCCCCAGCATTTT | CASSGGNQPQHF | NA | TRBJ1-5 | TRBV25-1 | NA
TGCGCCAGCAGCTTAAGGGGACAGCTTAATGAAAAACTGTTTTTT | CASSLRGQLNEKLFF | NA | TRBJ1-4 | TRBV5-1 | TRBD1
TGTGCCAGCAGCTTCGCGGGGGCTCCCTACGAGCAGTACTTC | CASSFAGAPYEQYF | NA | TRBJ2-7 | TRBV5-6 | NA
TGCGCCAGCAGCTTGGAACTTGGGACAGTAACCTACGAGCAGTACTTC | CASSLELGTVTYEQYF | NA | TRBJ2-7 | TRBV5-1 | TRBD1
TGTGCCAGCAGCTGGACAGGGAATAACGAGCAGTACTTC | CASSWTGNNEQYF | NA | TRBJ2-7 | TRBV7-9 | TRBD1
TGTGCCAGCAGTTACTCCGGGGGTACTGAAGCTTTCTTT | CASSYSGGTEAFF | few | TRBJ1-1 | TRBV6-5 | NA
TGTGCCAGTAGCCCAGGGGAGTACTATAATTCACCCCTCCACTTT | CASSPGEYYNSPLHF | NA | TRBJ1-6 | TRBV19 | NA
TGCGCCAGCAGAGGGACAGGGGGTTCAGATACGCAGTATTTT | CASRGTGGSDTQYF | NA | TRBJ2-3 | TRBV5-1 | TRBD1
TGTGCCACCAGTGACTTCCCTCCCCCTAAAACTGAAGCTTTCTTT | CATSDFPPPKTEAFF | NA | TRBJ1-1 | TRBV24-1 | NA
TGTGCCAGCAGTGAAGCGCTCCCCTTCGGGTCGAACACTGAAGCTTTCTTT | CASSEALPFGSNTEAFF | NA | TRBJ1-1 | TRBV6-1 | NA
TGCGCCAGCAGCCAAGATTTAGCAACAGGGAGGGGAGGCTACACCTTC | CASSQDLATGRGGYTF | NA | TRBJ1-2 | TRBV4-3 | NA
TGTGCCAGCAGCCAAGGTTACCGACAGGGTAGTGAAGCTTTCTTT | CASSQGYRQGSEAFF | NA | TRBJ1-1 | TRBV3-1/TRBV3-2 | TRBD1
TGCGCCAGCAGGATGGAGGGGAACACTGAAGCTTTCTTT | CASRMEGNTEAFF | few | TRBJ1-1 | TRBV10-1 | NA
TGCAGCGTTGTACGCGCTACCTACGGGCAGTACTTC | CSVVRATYGQYF | few | TRBJ2-7 | TRBV29-1 | NA
TGCGCCAGCAGCTTAGCCTCCGGGACTTATAATTCACCCCTCCACTTT | CASSLASGTYNSPLHF | NA | TRBJ1-6 | TRBV5-1 | NA
TGTGCCATCAGTGAGGACTCCTTAGAATACGAGCAGTACTTC | CAISEDSLEYEQYF | NA | TRBJ2-7 | TRBV10-3 | NA
TGTGCCAGTAGTGTGGGACTAGCGGCCTGGAATGAGCAGTTCTTC | CASSVGLAAWNEQFF | NA | TRBJ2-1 | TRBV19 | TRBD2
TGTGCCAGCAGCCCCAGCGGACGGCCCCCCCTCCACTTT | CASSPSGRPPLHF | NA | TRBJ1-6 | TRBV7-9 | NA